The present entry profiles one T cell receptor beta chain with its context. Its recognized antigen is unknown. Base qualities were left out, and no much larger clone turns up one base away. The sample holds other DNA sequences that translate to the same CDR3. The library was made by the immunoSEQ multiplex PCR assay. TCRdb took over this immuneACCESS table, retaining in-frame rearrangements with V and J assigned. Such tables are incomplete; in checked studies, under half of the missing clones stem from an unresolved V gene, and the remainder is unexplained. The sample has about 170,000 clones on record, around 88% of them singletons. Of the sample, around 5% falls within the top ten clones. V and J lose 2 bases and 6 bases, and a span of 3 bases separates them. From the cysteine through the phenylalanine, the CDR3 covers 11 amino acids. Of the read, only the CDR3 DNA is kept; its 33 bases are in frame from base 1.

This sample stems from a study of control samples from healthy donors and cancer patients (dated by TCRdb to 2018 to 2020). The origin of this receptor is a woman aged 30 to 39 in good health. The sequenced material came from blood. The rearrangement combines TRBV12-3 or TRBV12-4 with TRBJ2-3; the D segment cannot be called with confidence. The nucleotide sequence is given as TGTGCCAGCAGTTTAAGGGATACGCAGTATTTT. This translates into CASSLRDTQYF.